These 20 T cell receptor beta chains were sequenced from one sample in a study of cytomegalovirus exposure and HLA in healthy donors. Primers: 60 Vbeta forward and 13 Jbeta reverse. Assay: immunoSEQ multiplex PCR; the TCRdb copy retains only in-frame clones and omits some. Of about 100,000 clones listed, 65% to 85% are singletons. Sequencing was performed on PBMCs. Receptors originate from a woman aged 55-70 years in good health and CMV-seropositive.

The chain employs TRBV9 and TRBJ1-1, with 10 bases fitting TRBD1. Trimming removed 4 bases from V and 3 bases from J; junction bases left unmatched: 6. This CDR3 is 15 amino acids long. CDR1 SGDLS and CDR2 YYNGEE come from the germline V gene. CDR3 sequence reads: CASSLTGGVYTEAFF. The CDR3 DNA sequence: TGTGCCAGCAGCTTGACAGGGGGCGTGTACACTGAAGCTTTCTTT. Based on the CDR3 plus reference TRBV9 and TRBJ1-1, the full variable domain is DSGVTQTPKHLITATGQRVTLRCSPRSGDLSVYWYQQSLDQGLQFLIQYYNGEERAKGNILERFSAQQFPDLHSELNLSSLELGDSALYFCASSLTGGVYTEAFFGQGTRLTVV.

The CDR3 sequence is CASSLSRRGHKNTGELFF. DNA for the CDR3: TGTGCCAGCAGTTTATCTAGGCGAGGGCATAAGAACACCGGGGAGCTGTTTTTT. The chain links TRBV28 to TRBJ2-2, with D perhaps matching TRBD2 (5 bases). Trimming shortened V by 1 base and J by 1 base, and 16 bases separated the two germline ends. The CDR3 spans 18 residues. From germline, CDR1 is MDHEN and CDR2 SYDVKM.

The genes are TRBV29-1 and TRBJ2-7; a weak D match, TRBD1 (5 bases). Germline values: CDR1 SQVTM, CDR2 ANQGSEA. CDR3 length: 11 residues. Trimming pared 7 bases from V and 3 bases from J, leaving 10 bases between. Written as DNA, the CDR3 is TGCAGCGGGAACCAGGGCTACGAGCAGTACTTC. Amino acid sequence: CSGNQGYEQYF.

A single count supports this clone. The rearrangement uses TRBV5-1 and TRBJ2-2; D might be TRBD1 (6 bases). The CDR3 runs to 16 residues. Germline CDR1 reads SGHRS; CDR2 reads YFSETQ. The V end was cut by 4 bases, the J end by 4 bases, with 17 bases between. CDR3 loop: CASSQETGWGTGELFF. DNA of the CDR3: TGCGCCAGCAGCCAGGAGACAGGATGGGGCACCGGGGAGCTGTTTTTT.

This clone came up a few times. This chain joins TRBV6-1 and TRBJ1-2, with D unclear. There are 14 residues in the CDR3. V was pared by 3 bases and J by 0 bases, with 8 bases between. Germline assignment: CDR1 MNHNS and CDR2 SASEGT. For the CDR3, the DNA is TGTGCCAGCAGTGAGGGTGGAGCTAACTATGGCTACACCTTC. It is translated as CASSEGGANYGYTF.

V is TRBV9 and J is TRBJ2-1; 10 bases agree with TRBD2. J was trimmed by 6 bases and V by 0 bases; bases with no gene match: 6. This CDR3 spans 16 amino acids. Germline CDR1 is SGDLS and CDR2 is YYNGEE. The CDR3 DNA reads as TGTGCCAGCAGCGTAGTGTCAGCGGGAGGGATCAATGAGCAGTTCTTC. Translation: CASSVVSAGGINEQFF.

The J gene is TRBJ2-6, the V gene TRBV19, with D perhaps TRBD1 (8 bases). CDR1 and CDR2 from the germline V gene are LNHDA and SQIVND (reference sequence). The V end lost 2 bases, the J end lost 0 bases, and 14 bases lay between the germline ends. This CDR3 has 18 residues. In DNA, the CDR3 is TGTGCCAGTAGTATAAGGACAGGGAGGGGCTCTGGGGCCAACGTCCTGACTTTC. This sequence encodes CASSIRTGRGSGANVLTF.

The chain is built from TRBV29-1 and TRBJ2-1; 11 nucleotides align to TRBD2. The CDR3 has 18 residues. CDR1 is SQVTM and CDR2 is ANQGSEA in the germline V gene. With V trimmed by 3 bases and J by 5 bases, 15 bases remained unmatched. The CDR3 sequence: CSVDPGRSRLAGNNEQFF. CDR3 in DNA: TGCAGCGTTGATCCCGGACGATCCCGACTAGCGGGAAACAATGAGCAGTTCTTC.

This clone counts as medium-sized (0.01 to 0.1%). The CDR3 sequence is CASSLIAGGQDTQYF. The CDR3, as DNA: TGTGCCAGCAGCTTAATAGCGGGAGGGCAGGATACGCAGTATTTT. The V and J genes are TRBV7-3 and TRBJ2-3, with 11 nucleotides matching TRBD2. Germline V gene lookup returns CDR1 SGHTA and CDR2 FQGTGA. V was pared by 1 base and J by 6 bases, with 3 bases of the junction left unmatched. CDR3 length equals 15 residues.

This chain connects TRBV12-5 to TRBJ1-1, with D possibly matching TRBD1 (5 bases). Germline V gene lookup returns CDR1 LGHNT and CDR2 FRNRAP. Trimming removed 7 bases at V and 5 bases at J, with 14 bases between. This CDR3 contains 13 residues. This CDR3 reads CASAHRQGTEAFF. Here the CDR3 DNA reads TGTGCTAGTGCCCACCGTCAGGGTACTGAAGCTTTCTTT.

This clone showed up just once. V and J are TRBV6-5 and TRBJ2-3, with D maybe TRBD2 (6 bases). The V end was cut by 6 bases, the J end by 4 bases, with 14 bases between. Germline-derived CDR1 and CDR2 are MNHEY and SVGAGI. There are 14 residues in the CDR3. The DNA for the CDR3 is TGTGCCAGCAGCCACCGGGACTCACCAGATACGCAGTATTTT. Amino acid sequence: CASSHRDSPDTQYF.

V usage is TRBV7-6 and J usage is TRBJ2-1, with D tentatively TRBD1 (6 bases). Between the trimmed V and J ends, which lost 10 bases and 1 base, there was a span of 14 bases. Germline CDR1 reads SGHVS; CDR2 reads FNYEAQ. The CDR3 sequence is 14 residues long. CDR3 sequence: CATGQSGSYNEQFF. CDR3 sequence (DNA): TGTGCCACCGGACAGTCGGGGTCCTACAATGAGCAGTTCTTC.

The CDR3 protein is CASSQEAGLATGELFF. The CDR3 nucleotides are TGTGCCAGCAGCCAAGAGGCCGGACTAGCGACCGGGGAGCTGTTTTTT. The chain carries TRBV4-2 and TRBJ2-2, with 9 bases identical to TRBD2. Germline V lookup: CDR1 LGHNA, CDR2 YNFKEQ. The trim removed 0 bases at V and 5 bases at J, leaving 4 bases unmatched. This CDR3 contains 16 residues.

The chain recombines TRBV27 with TRBJ2-7; 10 nucleotides match TRBD1. V trimming: 3 bases; J trimming: 4 bases; junction bases outside the gene matches: 9. The CDR3 has 16 residues. Germline loops: CDR1 MNHEY, CDR2 SMNVEV (reference sequence). The CDR3 nucleotides are TGTGCCAGCAGTTTGACCCTGGGACAGGGGCATTACGAGCAGTACTTC. This sequence encodes CASSLTLGQGHYEQYF.

The rearrangement links TRBV7-9 to TRBJ1-4; D is unclear. CDR1 is SEHNR, CDR2 FQNEAQ, per germline (reference sequence). The CDR3 runs to 14 residues. Deletions cut 1 base from V and 8 bases from J, with 11 bases between. DNA for the CDR3: TGTGCCAGCAGCTTAGGATCCGGCGGAGAAAAACTGTTTTTT. This sequence encodes CASSLGSGGEKLFF.

This clone was seen just once. This chain uses TRBV5-5 with TRBJ1-5, with 7 positions matching TRBD1. Germline CDR1 and CDR2: SGHKS and YYEKEE (reference sequence). CDR3 length: 15 residues. The V gene end was trimmed by 1 base and the J gene end by 5 bases; junction bases not matched to a gene: 6. CDR3 sequence (DNA): TGTGCCAGCAGCTTGTCCGGACAGGTAGATCAGCCCCAGCATTTT. Translated, it gives CASSLSGQVDQPQHF.

V usage is TRBV7-9 and J usage is TRBJ2-7; the D gene is possibly TRBD1 (6 bases). CDR3 size: 14 residues. Germline CDR1 reads SEHNR; CDR2 reads FQNEAQ (reference sequence). Trimming stripped 5 bases from V and 6 bases from J, with 17 bases between. The CDR3 sequence: CASSLEQGYGEQYF. CDR3 DNA: TGTGCCAGCAGCCTAGAACAGGGTTATGGCGAGCAGTACTTC.

J is TRBJ1-2 and V is TRBV19, with TRBD1 identical over 10 bases. Trimming took 2 bases from V and 7 from J; bases not matched to a gene: 7. CDR3 length: 15 amino acids. Germline CDR1 LNHDA, CDR2 SQIVND (reference sequence). The chain's CDR3 is CASSITTGGSGGYTF. The CDR3 bases are TGTGCCAGTAGTATAACGACAGGGGGCTCGGGTGGCTACACCTTC.

This clone was counted a single time. CDR3 nucleotides: TGTGCCAGCATCCCCCTTAGCGGGAGGGCCTCCGAGACCCAGTACTTC. It is translated as CASIPLSGRASETQYF. V and J are TRBV28 and TRBJ2-5; 11 bases agree with TRBD2. This CDR3 spans 16 amino acids. The V segment lost 7 bases and the J segment 5 bases; nucleotides outside the gene matches: 12. Germline loops: CDR1 MDHEN, CDR2 SYDVKM.

This rearrangement joins TRBV15 to TRBJ1-4, with D unresolved. This CDR3 is built from 13 residues. Germline V lookup: CDR1 LNHNV, CDR2 YYDKDF (reference sequence). Deletions cut 0 bases from V and 8 bases from J, with 7 bases between. In DNA, the CDR3 is TGTGCCACCAGCAGAGAACCCCAGGAAAAACTGTTTTTT. This translates into CATSREPQEKLFF.